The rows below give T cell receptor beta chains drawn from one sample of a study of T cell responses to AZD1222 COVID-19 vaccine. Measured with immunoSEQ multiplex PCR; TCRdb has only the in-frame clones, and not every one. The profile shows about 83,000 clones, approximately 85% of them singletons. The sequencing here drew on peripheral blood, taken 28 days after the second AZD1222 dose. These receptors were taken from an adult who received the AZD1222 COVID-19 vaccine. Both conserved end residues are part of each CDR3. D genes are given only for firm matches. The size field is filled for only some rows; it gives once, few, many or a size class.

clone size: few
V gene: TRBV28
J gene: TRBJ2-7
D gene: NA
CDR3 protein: CASSFPRKEMEQYF
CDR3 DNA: TGTGCCAGCAGTTTCCCACGGAAAGAAATGGAGCAGTACTTC

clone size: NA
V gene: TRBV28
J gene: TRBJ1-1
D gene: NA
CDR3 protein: CASSLGIVEAFF
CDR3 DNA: TGTGCCAGCAGTTTGGGGATAGTTGAAGCTTTCTTT

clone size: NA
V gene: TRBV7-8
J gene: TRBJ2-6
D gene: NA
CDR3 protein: CASRTTSGANVLTF
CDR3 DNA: TGTGCCAGCAGAACAACCTCTGGGGCCAACGTCCTGACTTTC

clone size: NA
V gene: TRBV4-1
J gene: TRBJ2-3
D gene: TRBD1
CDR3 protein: CASSQEGTGGDTQYF
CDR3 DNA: TGCGCCAGCAGCCAAGAGGGGACAGGGGGAGATACGCAGTATTTT

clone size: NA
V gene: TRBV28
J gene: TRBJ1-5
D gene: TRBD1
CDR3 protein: CASRTGAQPQHF
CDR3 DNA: TGTGCCAGCAGGACAGGGGCCCAGCCCCAGCATTTT

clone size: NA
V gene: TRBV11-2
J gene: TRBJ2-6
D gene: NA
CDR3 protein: CASSLTGKSYSGANVLTF
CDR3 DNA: TGTGCCAGCAGCTTAACCGGAAAGAGTTACTCTGGGGCCAACGTCCTGACTTTC

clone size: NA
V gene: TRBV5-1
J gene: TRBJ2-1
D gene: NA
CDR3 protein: CASSPGDAINEQFF
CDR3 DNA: TGCGCCAGCAGCCCAGGGGACGCGATTAATGAGCAGTTCTTC

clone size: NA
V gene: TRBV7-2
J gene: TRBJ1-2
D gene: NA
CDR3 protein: CASSLDWGGYGYTF
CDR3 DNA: TGTGCCAGCAGCTTAGATTGGGGTGGTTATGGCTACACCTTC

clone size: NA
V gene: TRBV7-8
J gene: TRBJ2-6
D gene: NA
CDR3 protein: CASSFALSGANVLTF
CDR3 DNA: TGTGCCAGCAGCTTCGCCCTCTCTGGGGCCAACGTCCTGACTTTC

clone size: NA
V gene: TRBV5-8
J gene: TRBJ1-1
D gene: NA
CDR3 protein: CASSLWSRRGEAFF
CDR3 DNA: TGTGCCAGCAGCTTGTGGTCGAGGAGGGGTGAAGCTTTCTTT

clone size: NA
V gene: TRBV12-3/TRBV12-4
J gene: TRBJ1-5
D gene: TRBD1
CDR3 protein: CASSYDRVQPQHF
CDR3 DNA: TGTGCCAGCAGTTATGACAGGGTCCAGCCCCAGCATTTT

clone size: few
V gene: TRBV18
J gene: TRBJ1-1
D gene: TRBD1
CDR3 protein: CASSLTGAAGTEAFF
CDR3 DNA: TGTGCCAGCTCACTGACAGGGGCAGCGGGCACTGAAGCTTTCTTT

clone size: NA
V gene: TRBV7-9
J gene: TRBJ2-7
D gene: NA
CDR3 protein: CASSQTPYEQYF
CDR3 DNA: TGTGCCAGCAGTCAAACGCCCTACGAGCAGTACTTC

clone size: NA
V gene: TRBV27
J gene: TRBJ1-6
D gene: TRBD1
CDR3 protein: CASSPILTGESPLHF
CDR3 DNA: TGTGCCAGCAGTCCGATATTGACAGGGGAATCACCCCTCCACTTT

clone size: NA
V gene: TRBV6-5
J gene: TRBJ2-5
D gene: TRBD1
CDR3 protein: CASRTGGQETQYF
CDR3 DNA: TGTGCCAGCAGAACAGGGGGCCAAGAGACCCAGTACTTC

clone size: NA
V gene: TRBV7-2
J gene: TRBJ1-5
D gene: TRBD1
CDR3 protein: CASSPQTGGRNQPQHF
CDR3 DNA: TGTGCCAGCAGCCCCCAGACAGGGGGGCGCAATCAGCCCCAGCATTTT

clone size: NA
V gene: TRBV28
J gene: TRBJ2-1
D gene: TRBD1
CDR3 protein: CASSSPSGTAYYNEQFF
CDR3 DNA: TGTGCCAGCAGTTCCCCCTCCGGGACAGCTTATTACAATGAGCAGTTCTTC

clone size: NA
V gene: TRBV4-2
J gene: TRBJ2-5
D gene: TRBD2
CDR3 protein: CASSQETSGQETQYF
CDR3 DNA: TGTGCCAGCAGCCAAGAGACTAGCGGGCAAGAGACCCAGTACTTC

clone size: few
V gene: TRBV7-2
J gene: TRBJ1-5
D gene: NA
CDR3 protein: CASSLAMSNQPQHF
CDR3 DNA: TGTGCCAGCAGCTTAGCGATGAGCAATCAGCCCCAGCATTTT

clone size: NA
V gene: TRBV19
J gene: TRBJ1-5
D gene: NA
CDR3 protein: CASSRGQGISPQHF
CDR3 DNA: TGTGCCAGTAGCCGTGGGCAGGGGATATCGCCCCAGCATTTT

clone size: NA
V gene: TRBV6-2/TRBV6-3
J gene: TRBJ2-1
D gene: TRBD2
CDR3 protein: CASSQPPWAGEANEQFF
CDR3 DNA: TGTGCCAGCAGTCAACCCCCCTGGGCGGGGGAGGCCAATGAGCAGTTCTTC

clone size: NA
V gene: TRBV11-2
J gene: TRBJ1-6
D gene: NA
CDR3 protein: CASSLDRGSRSPLHF
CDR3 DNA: TGTGCCAGCAGCTTAGATCGGGGATCGAGATCACCCCTCCACTTT

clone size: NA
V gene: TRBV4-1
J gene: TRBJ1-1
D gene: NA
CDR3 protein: CASSQDALQANTEAFF
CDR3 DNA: TGCGCCAGCAGCCAAGATGCCCTTCAGGCGAACACTGAAGCTTTCTTT

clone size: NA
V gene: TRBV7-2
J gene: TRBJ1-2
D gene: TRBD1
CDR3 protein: CASSWGGGQGNYGYTF
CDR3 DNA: TGTGCCAGCAGCTGGGGGGGAGGACAGGGGAACTATGGCTACACCTTC

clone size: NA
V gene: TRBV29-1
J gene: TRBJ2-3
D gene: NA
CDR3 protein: CSGNKGGTDTQYF
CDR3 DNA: TGCAGCGGTAACAAGGGGGGCACAGATACGCAGTATTTT

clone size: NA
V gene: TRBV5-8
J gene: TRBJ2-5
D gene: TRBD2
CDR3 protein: CASSTGLAVETQYF
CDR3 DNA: TGTGCCAGCAGCACAGGACTAGCGGTAGAGACCCAGTACTTC

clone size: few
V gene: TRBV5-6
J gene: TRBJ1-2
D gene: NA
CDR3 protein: CASSLVRGNYGYTF
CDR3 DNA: TGTGCCAGCAGCTTGGTTCGGGGGAACTATGGCTACACCTTC

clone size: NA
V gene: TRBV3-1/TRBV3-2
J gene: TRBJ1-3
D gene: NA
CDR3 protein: CASSPGGHSGNTIYF
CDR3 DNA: TGTGCCAGCAGCCCAGGAGGTCACTCTGGAAACACCATATATTTT

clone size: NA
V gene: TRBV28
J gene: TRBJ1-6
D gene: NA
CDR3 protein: CASRGDITGPSSLHF
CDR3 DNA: TGTGCCAGCAGGGGTGATATTACAGGGCCTTCCTCCCTCCACTTT

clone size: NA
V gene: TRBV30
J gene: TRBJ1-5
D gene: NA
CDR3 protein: CAWNTGSGGQPQHF
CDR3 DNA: TGTGCCTGGAATACGGGGTCGGGAGGTCAGCCCCAGCATTTT

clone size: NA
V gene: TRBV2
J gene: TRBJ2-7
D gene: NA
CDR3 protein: CASLPGWQTYEQYF
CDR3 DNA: TGTGCCAGCCTCCCTGGGTGGCAAACCTACGAGCAGTACTTC

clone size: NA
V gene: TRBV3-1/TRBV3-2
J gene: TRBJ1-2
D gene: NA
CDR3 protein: CASSPGEGVNRYTF
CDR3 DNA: TGTGCCAGCAGCCCTGGAGAGGGGGTTAATCGCTACACCTTC

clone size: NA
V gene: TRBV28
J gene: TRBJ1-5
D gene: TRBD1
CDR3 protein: CASSTTGPEQPQHF
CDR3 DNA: TGTGCCAGCAGCACGACAGGGCCCGAACAGCCCCAGCATTTT

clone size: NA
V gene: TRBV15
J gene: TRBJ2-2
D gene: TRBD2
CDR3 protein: CATGLAVSTGELFF
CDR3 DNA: TGTGCCACCGGGCTAGCGGTGAGCACCGGGGAGCTGTTTTTT

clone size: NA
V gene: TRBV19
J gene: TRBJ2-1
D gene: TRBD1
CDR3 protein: CASSTPGGASHEQFF
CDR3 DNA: TGTGCCAGTAGTACCCCAGGGGGCGCGAGTCATGAGCAGTTCTTC

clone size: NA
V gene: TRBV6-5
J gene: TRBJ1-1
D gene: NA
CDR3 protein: CASSRGGTEAFF
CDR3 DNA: TGTGCCAGCAGCCGCGGGGGCACTGAAGCTTTCTTT

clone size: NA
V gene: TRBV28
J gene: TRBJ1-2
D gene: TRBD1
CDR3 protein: CASIPQGANGYTF
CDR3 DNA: TGTGCCAGCATTCCTCAGGGGGCTAATGGCTACACCTTC